The clone carrying this T cell receptor (beta chain) came up a few times. Its matching antigen is unknown. The source of the sample is a study of T cell clonality in common variable immunodeficiency. The repertoire was sequenced with immunoSEQ multiplex PCR; TCRdb's copy has only in-frame clones and lacks some. This sample has around 45,000 clones and no singletons, with less than 3.5% in the ten largest. General study results and limits: Reportedly, TCR beta sequences from common variable immunodeficiency showed fewer deletions and N-nucleotide insertions. T cell subpopulation sequencing would be needed to explain CVID clonality.

Each donor provided about 5 to 8.5 ml of heparinized whole blood. The sequence derives from a person aged 18 to 70 in good health. Material: peripheral blood mononuclear cells.

The CDR3: CASSLRTSGGHEGTGELFF. CDR3 bases read: TGTGCCAGTAGTCTTAGGACTAGCGGGGGCCACGAGGGCACCGGGGAG. This sequence joins TRBV19 and TRBJ2-2, with 13 bases fitting TRBD2. The CDR3 end is not reached by the read, which stops 3 residues before it; the germline J gene fills it in. Trimming at V came to 5 bases and at J to 4 bases, leaving 13 bases not matched to a gene. CDR3 length: 19 amino acids. CDR1 is LNHDA and CDR2 is SQIVND in the germline V gene (reference sequence).